This is a list of T cell receptor beta chains from one sample in a study of blood T cell repertoires in COVID-19. Clones were read by immunoSEQ multiplex PCR, and TCRdb kept only the in-frame ones, dropping some. The sample holds more than 150,000 clones, about 81% seen once. The source material was peripheral blood. These receptors were taken from a young man with active or convalescent COVID-19. CDR3s leave out the opening cysteine and the closing phenylalanine or tryptophan.

j_gene: TRBJ2-1
v_gene: TRBV9
CDR3aa: ASSVAPGGLAGLNEQF

j_gene: TRBJ1-1
v_gene: TRBV6-1
CDR3aa: ASSDRVSTEAF

j_gene: TRBJ2-3
v_gene: TRBV19
CDR3aa: ASSIDGGGGSTDTQY

j_gene: TRBJ1-1
v_gene: TRBV18
CDR3aa: ASSPGTDRGEAF

j_gene: TRBJ2-6
v_gene: TRBV4-1
CDR3aa: ASSQESSSGANVLT

j_gene: TRBJ2-1
v_gene: TRBV11-2
CDR3aa: ASSQLRNEQF

j_gene: TRBJ2-7
v_gene: TRBV28
CDR3aa: ASSLQGGSYEQY

j_gene: TRBJ1-2
v_gene: TRBV9
CDR3aa: ASSVGENYGYT

j_gene: TRBJ1-5
v_gene: TRBV5-4
CDR3aa: ASSLAGTAQH

j_gene: TRBJ2-6
v_gene: TRBV5-6
CDR3aa: ASSLTGANVLT

j_gene: TRBJ1-5
v_gene: TRBV18
CDR3aa: ASSPARSNQPQH

j_gene: TRBJ2-7
v_gene: TRBV5-6
CDR3aa: ASSLRGTSGRNEQY

j_gene: TRBJ2-1
v_gene: TRBV3-1/TRBV3-2
CDR3aa: ASSQEVLAGYYNEQF

j_gene: TRBJ2-3
v_gene: TRBV2
CDR3aa: ASHRGLVTDTQY

j_gene: TRBJ2-3
v_gene: TRBV3-1/TRBV3-2
CDR3aa: ATRGGWTDTQY

j_gene: TRBJ2-2
v_gene: TRBV29-1
CDR3aa: SVARQGGDTGELF

j_gene: TRBJ1-2
v_gene: TRBV29-1
CDR3aa: SVAQGADYT

j_gene: TRBJ2-1
v_gene: TRBV18
CDR3aa: ASSVVPYNEQF

j_gene: TRBJ1-6
v_gene: TRBV4-1
CDR3aa: ASSQEIRLSGGNSPLH

j_gene: TRBJ2-2
v_gene: TRBV30
CDR3aa: ARNGESQNTGELF

j_gene: TRBJ1-5
v_gene: TRBV24-1
CDR3aa: ATSVKEGNQPQH

j_gene: TRBJ1-5
v_gene: TRBV28
CDR3aa: ASLQSLPSDQPQH

j_gene: TRBJ2-1
v_gene: TRBV6-4
CDR3aa: ASSEGSAGNEQF

j_gene: TRBJ1-5
v_gene: TRBV18
CDR3aa: ASSPGQGNQPQH

j_gene: TRBJ1-5
v_gene: TRBV6-1
CDR3aa: ASSEGQGNQPQH

j_gene: TRBJ1-5
v_gene: TRBV7-9
CDR3aa: ASSARDGGGNQPQH

j_gene: TRBJ1-6
v_gene: TRBV3-1/TRBV3-2
CDR3aa: ASSRERGWGSPLH

j_gene: TRBJ2-3
v_gene: TRBV5-1
CDR3aa: ASSLGELAGADTQY

j_gene: TRBJ1-2
v_gene: TRBV19
CDR3aa: ASSIPTGRGYGYT

j_gene: TRBJ2-2
v_gene: TRBV10-3
CDR3aa: AISEAGGDTGELF

j_gene: TRBJ1-5
v_gene: TRBV3-1/TRBV3-2
CDR3aa: ASSQGRDRNQPQH

j_gene: TRBJ1-1
v_gene: TRBV15
CDR3aa: ATSRESGGYTEAF

j_gene: TRBJ2-6
v_gene: TRBV28
CDR3aa: ASSIGGSGANVLT

j_gene: TRBJ2-4
v_gene: TRBV18
CDR3aa: ASSPRDSGKVAKNIQY

j_gene: TRBJ2-5
v_gene: TRBV4-1
CDR3aa: ASSQATSGGAETQY

j_gene: TRBJ2-1
v_gene: TRBV6-4
CDR3aa: ASSVAADNEQF

j_gene: TRBJ2-7
v_gene: TRBV5-6
CDR3aa: ASSFRTGGDQHAY